These 17 T cell receptor beta chains were sequenced from one sample in a study of radiotherapy plus CTLA-4 blockade in lung cancer. Clones were sequenced by immunoSEQ multiplex PCR, and TCRdb holds only the in-frame ones, with some missing. Of roughly 55,000 clones in the sample, approximately 65% are singletons; the top ten hold about 8%. The material was peripheral blood, obtained from a patient treated with radiotherapy plus ipilimumab. The receptor set was obtained from a human donor with non-small cell lung cancer whose response to radiotherapy plus ipilimumab could not be evaluated.

The chain is built from TRBV2 and TRBJ2-3; possible D gene TRBD2, 5 bases. Germline CDR1 and CDR2: SNHLY and FYNNEI. Trimming removed 4 bases at V and 3 bases at J, with 14 bases between. This CDR3 is built from 15 residues. CDR3 nucleotides: TGTGCCAGCAGTGGAGGTTCGGGGTTGACAGATACGCAGTATTTT. This gives the protein CASSGGSGLTDTQYF.

The rearrangement joins TRBV4-1 to TRBJ1-6; D is uncertain. The V end lost 2 bases, the J end lost 0 bases, and 17 bases lay between the germline ends. There are 19 residues in the CDR3. Germline V gives CDR1 MGHRA, CDR2 YSYEKL. This chain's CDR3 is CASSQFSAHPSSYNSPLHF. CDR3 bases: TGCGCCAGCAGCCAATTTTCAGCACACCCTAGCTCCTATAATTCACCCCTCCACTTT.

The CDR3 DNA follows: TGTGCCAGCAGCTTAACTCGGGAATCCTACAATGAGCAGTTCTTC. Protein: CASSLTRESYNEQFF. This chain connects TRBV7-3 to TRBJ2-1, with D possibly TRBD2 on 5 matching bases. V was shortened by 0 bases and J by 1 base, with 7 bases between the two germline ends. The CDR3 has 15 amino acids. Germline assignment: CDR1 SGHTA and CDR2 FQGTGA.

The rearrangement links TRBV12-5 to TRBJ1-5; D may be TRBD1 (6 bases). Germline CDR1 reads LGHNT; CDR2 reads FRNRAP. This CDR3 spans 14 amino acids. V lost 7 bases, J lost 3 bases, and 13 bases lay in between. CDR3 in DNA: TGTGCTAGTGCCTCGACAGGTGACAATCAGCCCCAGCATTTT. Its protein is CASASTGDNQPQHF.

This clone was counted once. CDR3 in DNA: TGCGCCAGCAGCCAAGTGCCGGCGGGAGACACCGGGGAGCTGTTTTTT. Protein sequence: CASSQVPAGDTGELFF. This chain connects TRBV4-1 to TRBJ2-2, with 7 bases fitting TRBD2. The CDR3 covers 16 residues. J was trimmed by 3 bases and V by 1 base; bases with no gene match: 5. Germline CDR1 reads MGHRA; CDR2 reads YSYEKL.

This clone was recorded once. V and J are TRBV15 and TRBJ1-5, with D possibly matching TRBD1 (5 bases). The V and J ends lost 1 base and 5 bases respectively, with 15 bases between them. Germline V gene data show CDR1 as LNHNV and CDR2 as YYDKDF (reference sequence). The CDR3 has 16 residues. CDR3 sequence: CATSRVFLRGDQPQHF. The CDR3 DNA reads as TGTGCCACCAGCAGAGTCTTCCTCCGGGGGGATCAGCCCCAGCATTTT.

This sequence joins TRBV27 and TRBJ2-1, with TRBD2 matching 11 bases. With V trimmed by 6 bases and J by 6 bases, 7 bases remained unmatched. Per the germline V gene, CDR1 is MNHEY and CDR2 is SMNVEV (reference sequence). The CDR3 loop spans 15 amino acids. CDR3 amino acids: CASSISGRAFNEQFF. CDR3 in DNA: TGTGCCAGCAGCATTAGCGGGAGGGCCTTCAATGAGCAGTTCTTC.

In this sample, this clone turned up a few times. The genes are TRBV7-9 and TRBJ1-1, with 7 positions matching TRBD1. J was trimmed by 1 base and V by 1 base; bases with no gene match: 3. Germline V gene lookup returns CDR1 SEHNR and CDR2 FQNEAQ (reference sequence). The CDR3 is 15 residues long. The CDR3 DNA sequence: TGTGCCAGCAGCTTAGAGCAGGGGGGGAACACTGAAGCTTTCTTT. Its protein product is CASSLEQGGNTEAFF.

The J gene is TRBJ1-2, the V gene TRBV30; the match to TRBD1 covers 9 bases. CDR1 is GTSNPN and CDR2 is SVGIG in the germline V gene (reference sequence). This CDR3 has 12 amino acids. CDR3 loop: CAQQGAGYGYTF. The CDR3 region has the DNA TGTGCTCAACAGGGGGCAGGTTATGGCTACACCTTC.

This chain links TRBV10-3 with TRBJ2-1; D is unclear. Trimming took off 0 bases at V and 14 bases at J, with 8 bases between the two ends. Per the germline V gene, CDR1 is ENHRY and CDR2 is SYGVKD. The CDR3 has 11 amino acids. The CDR3 DNA sequence: TGTGCCATCAGTGAGTCGTTTACTAAGTTCTTC. Its translation: CAISESFTKFF.

With regard to this clone: In the same sample, other DNA sequences code for this CDR3. This chain uses TRBV9 with TRBJ2-2; 7 positions agree with TRBD2. V shed 0 bases and J 0 bases; nucleotides not matched to a gene: 2. Germline assignment: CDR1 SGDLS and CDR2 YYNGEE. The CDR3 runs to 16 residues. DNA of the CDR3: TGTGCCAGCAGCGTAGGGGGGGGGTCGAACACCGGGGAGCTGTTTTTT. It is translated as CASSVGGGSNTGELFF. Full variable domain (outside the CDR3, taken from reference TRBV9 and TRBJ2-2): DSGVTQTPKHLITATGQRVTLRCSPRSGDLSVYWYQQSLDQGLQFLIQYYNGEERAKGNILERFSAQQFPDLHSELNLSSLELGDSALYFCASSVGGGSNTGELFFGEGSRLTVL.

This chain joins TRBV6-1 and TRBJ1-2; weak D call: TRBD1 (6 bases). Germline V CDR1 and CDR2: MNHNS, SASEGT. The CDR3 covers 15 residues. Trimming shortened V by 9 bases and J by 2 bases, and 19 bases separated the two germline ends. The CDR3 loop reads CASSVSMTGNYGYTF. Written as DNA, the CDR3 is TGTGCCAGTTCTGTCTCCATGACAGGAAACTATGGCTACACCTTC.

The CDR3 DNA reads TGTGCCAGCAGCCAAGAAAGGCTAGTGGAGACCCAGTACTTC. Its translation is CASSQERLVETQYF. The V call is TRBV4-2, the J call TRBJ2-5; D is ambiguous. The V end lost 0 bases, the J end lost 5 bases, and 10 bases lay between the germline ends. The CDR3 length is 14 residues. Germline values: CDR1 LGHNA, CDR2 YNFKEQ.

The gene calls are TRBV9 and TRBJ2-1; 9 positions agree with TRBD2. The CDR3 length is 15 residues. Germline V lookup: CDR1 SGDLS, CDR2 YYNGEE. V was clipped by 4 bases and J by 6 bases; unmatched bases: 8. As DNA, the CDR3 is TGTGCCAGCAGCCCGACGAGCGGGGGGCTCAATGAGCAGTTCTTC. Translated, it gives CASSPTSGGLNEQFF.

This chain connects TRBV6-1 to TRBJ2-1, with a possible D match to TRBD1 (5 bases). Germline-derived CDR1 and CDR2 are MNHNS and SASEGT. CDR3 length: 11 residues. V was pared by 7 bases and J by 5 bases, with 6 bases between. The CDR3 DNA is TGTGCCAGCACCAGGGACAATGAGCAGTTCTTC. The encoded protein is CASTRDNEQFF.

The chain is built from TRBV5-1 and TRBJ1-1; TRBD1 aligns across 8 bases. This CDR3 is built from 17 residues. The J segment lost 3 bases and the V segment lost 4 bases, leaving 14 bases of the junction unmatched. Germline-derived CDR1 and CDR2 are SGHRS and YFSETQ. In DNA form, the CDR3 reads TGCGCCAGCAGCGAATGGGGACAGGAGGCCGCGGACACTGAAGCTTTCTTT. Amino acids: CASSEWGQEAADTEAFF.

The rearrangement links TRBV25-1 to TRBJ2-2; the D gene is possibly TRBD1 (7 bases). Germline CDR1 is MGHDK and CDR2 is SYGVNS. The length of the CDR3 is 16 residues. V was cut by 10 bases and J by 4 bases, with 22 bases left in between. For the CDR3, the DNA is TGTGCCACTAGGGGCAGGGGGATGGGGGGCACCGGGGAGCTGTTTTTT. It specifies CATRGRGMGGTGELFF.